What follows are 24 T cell receptor beta chains derived from one specimen sequenced in a study of blood T cell repertoires in COVID-19. Measured with immunoSEQ multiplex PCR; TCRdb has only the in-frame clones, and not every one. The sample shows tens of thousands of clones, roughly 80% of them seen only once. The sample comprised peripheral blood. The receptors come from a man in his 70s with acute or convalescent COVID-19.

This chain joins TRBV10-3 and TRBJ1-2; D call uncertain. Germline lookup yields CDR1 ENHRY and CDR2 SYGVKD. V gave up 7 bases and J gave up 6 bases, with 18 bases separating them. This CDR3 is 14 amino acids long. Here the CDR3 DNA reads TGTGCCATCACTCGAAGGGAGGGCGAGGATGGCTACACCTTC. Translation gives CAITRREGEDGYTF.

This clone was picked up one time. The chain joins TRBV6-1 to TRBJ2-5, with D maybe TRBD2 (5 bases). Per the germline V gene, CDR1 is MNHNS and CDR2 is SASEGT. V was shortened by 3 bases and J by 5 bases, with 10 bases between the two germline ends. The CDR3 totals 13 residues. CDR3 DNA sequence: TGTGCCAGCAGTGAGGGAGTCCGGGAGACCCAGTACTTC. The encoded protein is CASSEGVRETQYF.

This chain uses TRBV9 with TRBJ2-2; D unresolved. Trimming took 4 bases from V and 6 from J, leaving 7 bases between them. The CDR3 contains 12 residues. The germline gives CDR1 SGDLS, CDR2 YYNGEE. The chain's CDR3 is CASSPIPGELFF. The CDR3 DNA is TGTGCCAGCAGCCCAATCCCCGGGGAGCTGTTTTTT.

This chain connects TRBV5-5 to TRBJ1-1; 8 bases map to TRBD1. The CDR3 is 15 amino acids. CDR1 and CDR2 from the germline V gene are SGHKS and YYEKEE (reference sequence). Trimming cost V 4 bases and J 0 bases; bases outside gene matches: 5. CDR3 bases: TGTGCCAGCAGCCCGGGGGACAGGCTGAACACTGAAGCTTTCTTT. Encoded protein: CASSPGDRLNTEAFF.

This clone was detected only once. V is TRBV5-6 and J is TRBJ1-4; 9 bases are shared with TRBD1. CDR1 is SGHDT, CDR2 YYEEEE, per germline. This CDR3 is built from 16 residues. V trimming: 2 bases; J trimming: 0 bases; junction bases outside the gene matches: 2. CDR3 DNA: TGTGCCAGCAGCTTAGACAGGGGGACAACTAATGAAAAACTGTTTTTT. Amino acids: CASSLDRGTTNEKLFF.

The gene calls are TRBV27 and TRBJ1-2, with 8 bases matching TRBD1. Germline lookup yields CDR1 MNHEY and CDR2 SMNVEV (reference sequence). With V trimmed by 3 bases and J by 6 bases, 3 bases remained unmatched. The CDR3 is made up of 13 amino acids. CDR3 sequence: CASSFGQGNGYTF. The CDR3 DNA is TGTGCCAGCAGTTTTGGACAGGGAAATGGCTACACCTTC.

The rearrangement uses TRBV19 and TRBJ1-4, with D maybe TRBD1 (6 bases). Germline lookup yields CDR1 LNHDA and CDR2 SQIVND (reference sequence). This CDR3 has 14 residues. V lost 7 bases and J lost 1, with 10 bases in between. CDR3 nucleotides: TGTGCCAGTACCCCCAGGGGAACTAATGAAAAACTGTTTTTT. It specifies CASTPRGTNEKLFF.

V is TRBV27 and J is TRBJ2-7; no clear D gene. V was clipped by 4 bases and J by 4 bases, with 5 bases between them. CDR1 and CDR2 from the germline V gene are MNHEY and SMNVEV (reference sequence). This CDR3 has 11 residues. CDR3 in amino acids: CASSSEYEQYF. CDR3 sequence (DNA): TGTGCCAGCAGTTCCGAGTACGAGCAGTACTTC.

This clone was recorded at least ten times. V usage is TRBV2 and J usage is TRBJ1-1, with TRBD1 matching over 11 bases. CDR1 and CDR2 (germline): SNHLY, FYNNEI. V trimming: 4 bases; J trimming: 4 bases; junction bases outside the gene matches: 5. The CDR3 has 15 residues. CDR3: CASSGSGTGGTEAFF. The CDR3 bases are TGTGCCAGCAGTGGAAGTGGGACAGGGGGCACTGAAGCTTTCTTT.

CDR3 in amino acids: CASSDRTGNSYEQYF. The DNA for the CDR3 is TGTGCCAGCAGCGATCGGACAGGGAACTCCTACGAGCAGTACTTC. The chain is built from TRBV28 and TRBJ2-7; 8 nucleotides match TRBD1. The germline gives CDR1 MDHEN, CDR2 SYDVKM. V lost 6 bases and J lost 0; bases outside the gene matches: 7. CDR3 length equals 15 residues. The complete variable domain, with remaining parts taken from reference TRBV28 and TRBJ2-7, reads DVKVTQSSRYLVKRTGEKVFLECVQDMDHENMFWYRQDPGLGLRLIYFSYDVKMKEKGDIPEGYSVSREKKERFSLILESASTNQTSMYLCASSDRTGNSYEQYFGPGTRLTVT.

The CDR3 bases are TGTGCCAGCAGCTACCGGGACAGGGGAAGGAACAATCAGCCCCAGCATTTT. Residues: CASSYRDRGRNNQPQHF. This chain uses TRBV5-6 with TRBJ1-5; 10 bases agree with TRBD1. Unmatched junction bases numbered 9, after V lost 3 bases and J lost 3 bases. Germline CDR1 reads SGHDT; CDR2 reads YYEEEE. The CDR3 is made up of 17 amino acids. The full variable domain, rest sourced from reference TRBV5-6 and TRBJ1-5, is DAGVTQSPTHLIKTRGQQVTLRCSPKSGHDTVSWYQQALGQGPQFIFQYYEEEERQRGNFPDRFSGHQFPNYSSELNVNALLLGDSALYLCASSYRDRGRNNQPQHFGDGTRLSIL.

The rearrangement links TRBV19 to TRBJ2-1, with D tentatively TRBD2 (6 bases). The germline CDR1 and CDR2 sequences are LNHDA and SQIVND (reference sequence). This CDR3 has 15 residues. V was cut by 6 bases and J by 1 base, with 13 bases left in between. In DNA, the CDR3 is TGTGCCAGTAGGACAAGCGGGTTTTCCTACAATGAGCAGTTCTTC. The encoded protein is CASRTSGFSYNEQFF.

The chain is built from TRBV6-5 and TRBJ2-7; weak D call: TRBD1 (5 bases). Trimming left V 0 bases short and J 8 bases short, with 11 bases between. Germline assignment: CDR1 MNHEY and CDR2 SVGAGI. This CDR3 spans 13 amino acids. The CDR3 loop reads CASSYSTVDKQYF. CDR3 DNA sequence: TGTGCCAGCAGTTACTCGACAGTCGACAAGCAGTACTTC.

This clone was observed once. The chain uses TRBV27 and TRBJ1-1; TRBD1 might be the D (6 bases). Germline CDR1 is MNHEY and CDR2 is SMNVEV (reference sequence). With 2 bases removed from V and 9 bases from J, the gap between germline ends came to 13 bases. This CDR3 has 13 amino acids. The CDR3 reads CASSLTGFQKAFF. In nucleotides, the CDR3 is TGTGCCAGCAGTTTAACAGGGTTTCAGAAAGCTTTCTTT.

This rearrangement joins TRBV30 to TRBJ1-4; D perhaps matches TRBD1 (6 bases). Germline CDR1 and CDR2: GTSNPN and SVGIG (reference sequence). Between the trimmed V and J ends, which lost 5 bases and 12 bases, there was a span of 19 bases. This CDR3 has 13 amino acids. CDR3 bases: TGTGCCTGGGCTCAGGGATACCACAGGGAACTGTTTTTT. It yields the protein CAWAQGYHRELFF.

The chain uses TRBV30 and TRBJ1-3; perhaps TRBD1 as D (6 bases). Looked up from germline, CDR1 is GTSNPN and CDR2 is SVGIG (reference sequence). V was trimmed by 3 bases and J by 2 bases, leaving 20 bases between them. The CDR3 has 17 residues. This CDR3 reads CAWRYSYRVVAGNTIYF. The CDR3, as DNA: TGTGCCTGGAGGTACTCATACAGGGTCGTAGCTGGAAACACCATATATTTT. The full variable domain, in which reference TRBV30 and TRBJ1-3 provide the parts outside the CDR3, is SQTIHQWPATLVQPVGSPLSLECTVEGTSNPNLYWYRQAAGRGLQLLFYSVGIGQISSEVPQNLSASRPQDRQFILSSKKLLLSDSGFYLCAWRYSYRVVAGNTIYFGEGSWLTVV.

This sequence joins TRBV10-3 and TRBJ2-3; unclear D gene. The germline V gene has CDR1 ENHRY and CDR2 SYGVKD. The CDR3 totals 11 residues. The V end lost 10 bases, the J end lost 4 bases, and 9 bases lay between the germline ends. The CDR3 DNA reads as TGTGCCACCGGTAGATCAGATACGCAGTATTTT. Its protein is CATGRSDTQYF.

The chain links TRBV7-9 to TRBJ2-3; TRBD1 is a possible D gene (5 bases). Trimming removed 5 bases at V and 4 bases at J, with 19 bases between. The germline V gene has CDR1 SEHNR and CDR2 FQNEAQ (reference sequence). CDR3 length equals 16 residues. The CDR3 region is CASSVPQGSVSDTQYF. The CDR3, as DNA: TGTGCCAGCAGCGTGCCTCAGGGATCGGTGTCAGATACGCAGTATTTT.

The table lists this clone with a count of one. The V gene is TRBV7-9, the J gene TRBJ2-3; 9 bases are shared with TRBD2. The V gene end was trimmed by 11 bases and the J gene end by 2 bases; junction bases not matched to a gene: 8. Germline-derived CDR1 and CDR2 are SEHNR and FQNEAQ (reference sequence). This CDR3 is built from 14 residues. The DNA for the CDR3 is TGTGCCGGATCGACTAGCGGCTCCACAGATACGCAGTATTTT. Its translation: CAGSTSGSTDTQYF.

The chain joins TRBV6-2 or TRBV6-3 to TRBJ1-1, with 9 positions matching TRBD1. This CDR3 has 17 residues. Germline values: CDR1 MNHEY, CDR2 SVGEGT. V trimming: 2 bases; J trimming: 3 bases; junction bases outside the gene matches: 10. CDR3 protein: CASSYPWTGDPDTEAFF. CDR3 sequence (DNA): TGTGCCAGCAGTTACCCGTGGACAGGGGATCCCGACACTGAAGCTTTCTTT.

This rearrangement joins TRBV11-2 to TRBJ2-5; 13 bases fit TRBD2. From germline, CDR1 is SGHAT and CDR2 FQNNGV. The length of the CDR3 is 16 residues. The V segment lost 5 bases and the J segment 0 bases; nucleotides outside the gene matches: 3. The CDR3 region is CASSPGTSGNQETQYF. In DNA, the CDR3 is TGTGCCAGCAGCCCCGGGACTAGCGGGAACCAAGAGACCCAGTACTTC.

The gene calls are TRBV28 and TRBJ1-2, with TRBD1 matching over 11 bases. The CDR3 consists of 15 residues. J was trimmed by 7 bases and V by 6 bases; bases with no gene match: 10. CDR1 MDHEN and CDR2 SYDVKM come from the germline V gene. Here the CDR3 reads CASRTLGQGAAGYTF. As DNA, the CDR3 is TGTGCCAGCAGGACCCTCGGACAGGGGGCGGCTGGCTACACCTTC.

V is TRBV3-1 (or the pseudogene TRBV3-2) and J is TRBJ2-1; TRBD2 is a possible D gene (6 bases). This CDR3 comprises 14 residues. V lost 2 bases to trimming and J lost 6 bases, with 11 bases between them. Germline assignment: CDR1 LGHDT and CDR2 YNNKEL (reference sequence). DNA of the CDR3: TGTGCCAGCAGCCAATTCAGGACTACCAATGAGCAGTTCTTC. Translated, it gives CASSQFRTTNEQFF.

V gene TRBV5-6 combines with J gene TRBJ2-7; D is uncertain. The V end was cut by 4 bases, the J end by 2 bases, with 4 bases between. CDR3 length: 11 residues. Germline-derived CDR1 and CDR2 are SGHDT and YYEEEE. CDR3 coding DNA: TGTGCCAGCAGCGGAGCCTACGAGCAGTACTTC. Protein product: CASSGAYEQYF. The variable domain in full, completed from reference TRBV5-6 and TRBJ2-7, reads DAGVTQSPTHLIKTRGQQVTLRCSPKSGHDTVSWYQQALGQGPQFIFQYYEEEERQRGNFPDRFSGHQFPNYSSELNVNALLLGDSALYLCASSGAYEQYFGPGTRLTVT.